This entry lists 25 T cell receptor beta chains sequenced from one sample in a study of early stage breast cancer tumors. Method: immunoSEQ multiplex PCR; TCRdb's copy keeps in-frame clones and lacks some. The table includes under 45,000 clones, about two thirds detected once. Sequenced material: blood. These receptors were obtained from a person aged 45-60 years with breast cancer.

The CDR3 here is CASSQDRGMVGQYF. CDR3 DNA: TGTGCCAGCAGCCAAGACAGGGGGATGGTCGGGCAGTACTTC. V gene TRBV4-2 combines with J gene TRBJ2-7, with 7 bases aligning to TRBD1. Germline loops: CDR1 LGHNA, CDR2 YNFKEQ. V shed 0 bases, J shed 9 bases, and the junction held 8 bases outside the gene matches. The CDR3 totals 14 residues.

The J gene is TRBJ1-1, the V gene TRBV2, with 8 nucleotides matching TRBD1. CDR1 and CDR2 from the germline V gene are SNHLY and FYNNEI. The CDR3 contains 13 residues. V was pared by 6 bases and J by 7 bases, with 7 bases of the junction left unmatched. CDR3 amino acids: CASRGQEGSEAFF. The CDR3 nucleotides are TGTGCCAGCAGGGGACAGGAGGGAAGTGAAGCTTTCTTT.

The chain links TRBV27 to TRBJ2-2, with D tentatively TRBD2 (6 bases). The CDR3 totals 14 residues. V shed 5 bases and J shed 5 bases, with 12 bases lying between them. CDR1 and CDR2 from the germline V gene are MNHEY and SMNVEV (reference sequence). The chain's CDR3 is CASSPGGRTGELFF. CDR3 sequence (DNA): TGTGCCAGCAGTCCCGGAGGGAGGACCGGGGAGCTGTTTTTT.

The table lists this clone with a count of one. The chain is built from TRBV18 and TRBJ2-2, with D tentatively TRBD1 (6 bases). This CDR3 region has 15 residues. Between the trimmed V and J ends, which lost 0 bases and 3 bases, there was a span of 8 bases. Germline V gene lookup returns CDR1 KGHSH and CDR2 LQKENI. The CDR3 spells CASSPPNRDTGELFF. Here the CDR3 DNA reads TGTGCCAGCTCACCACCGAACAGGGACACCGGGGAGCTGTTTTTT.

The CDR3 here is CASRTGTGAQGEQYF. The CDR3 nucleotides read TGCGCCAGCAGAACTGGCACAGGGGCTCAAGGCGAGCAGTACTTC. The chain joins TRBV5-1 to TRBJ2-7; 7 bases agree with TRBD1. The germline V gene has CDR1 SGHRS and CDR2 YFSETQ. The J segment lost 6 bases and the V segment lost 5 bases, leaving 14 bases of the junction unmatched. This CDR3 has 15 residues.

The rearrangement joins TRBV13 to TRBJ1-1; 8 nucleotides align to TRBD1. This CDR3 is built from 16 residues. J was trimmed by 5 bases and V by 2 bases; bases with no gene match: 10. CDR1 and CDR2 from the germline V gene are PRHDT and FYEKMQ (reference sequence). The CDR3 DNA reads TGTGCCAGCAGCTTAATGCCAGGGGGCTTAGCAACTGAAGCTTTCTTT. The encoded protein is CASSLMPGGLATEAFF.

This clone was detected only a few times. This rearrangement joins TRBV6-6 to TRBJ2-7; D not certain. This CDR3 spans 13 amino acids. V lost 2 bases to trimming and J lost 7 bases, with 12 bases between them. Germline V gene data show CDR1 as MNHNY and CDR2 as SVGAGI (reference sequence). CDR3 amino acids: CASSYQAGQEQYV. As DNA, the CDR3 is TGTGCCAGCAGTTACCAGGCAGGTCAAGAGCAGTACGTC.

This clone was counted only a few times. The genes are TRBV9 and TRBJ1-1; TRBD1 matches 10 bases. V shed 3 bases, J shed 6 bases, and the junction held 2 bases outside the gene matches. CDR1 SGDLS and CDR2 YYNGEE come from the germline V gene. The CDR3 loop spans 13 amino acids. The CDR3 loop reads CASSGQGAAEAFF. The CDR3 DNA reads TGTGCCAGCAGCGGACAGGGGGCGGCTGAAGCTTTCTTT.

V gene TRBV11-2 combines with J gene TRBJ2-3; 9 nucleotides line up with TRBD2. The CDR3 contains 17 residues. Per germline, CDR1 SGHAT and CDR2 FQNNGV. Trimming removed 5 bases from V and 0 bases from J; junction bases left unmatched: 9. Here the CDR3 DNA reads TGTGCCAGCAGCACTCGAAGACTAGCGGAGAGCACAGATACGCAGTATTTT. This gives the protein CASSTRRLAESTDTQYF. Full variable domain (remainder filled in from reference TRBV11-2 and TRBJ2-3): EAGVAQSPRYKIIEKRQSVAFWCNPISGHATLYWYQQILGQGPKLLIQFQNNGVVDDSQLPKDRFSAERLKGVDSTLKIQPAKLEDSAVYLCASSTRRLAESTDTQYFGPGTRLTVL.

J is TRBJ1-5 and V is TRBV5-6; perhaps TRBD1 as D (5 bases). There are 16 residues in the CDR3. V gave up 0 bases and J gave up 3 bases, with 13 bases separating them. Germline values: CDR1 SGHDT, CDR2 YYEEEE. CDR3 DNA sequence: TGTGCCAGCAGCTTGGCGGAGGGGTCAGACAATCAGCCCCAGCATTTT. The encoded protein is CASSLAEGSDNQPQHF.

The sample holds a few counts of this clone. The chain couples TRBV5-6 to TRBJ2-5, with TRBD2 identical over 11 bases. Germline V gene data show CDR1 as SGHDT and CDR2 as YYEEEE. The CDR3 runs 17 residues. J was trimmed by 0 bases and V by 2 bases; bases with no gene match: 6. The DNA of the CDR3 is TGTGCCAGCAGCTTTAGTCTAGCGGGAGGATACCAAGAGACCCAGTACTTC. Protein: CASSFSLAGGYQETQYF. Full variable domain (outside the CDR3, taken from reference TRBV5-6 and TRBJ2-5): DAGVTQSPTHLIKTRGQQVTLRCSPKSGHDTVSWYQQALGQGPQFIFQYYEEEERQRGNFPDRFSGHQFPNYSSELNVNALLLGDSALYLCASSFSLAGGYQETQYFGPGTRLLVL.

This clone was counted only a few times. The rearrangement uses TRBV4-1 and TRBJ1-4; D perhaps matches TRBD1 (5 bases). CDR3 length: 15 amino acids. The V end lost 0 bases, the J end lost 8 bases, and 13 bases lay between the germline ends. CDR1 is MGHRA and CDR2 is YSYEKL in the germline V gene. CDR3 in amino acids: CASSQEGHIGEKLFF. DNA of the CDR3: TGCGCCAGCAGCCAAGAAGGACATATTGGCGAAAAACTGTTTTTT.

The chain carries TRBV7-6 and TRBJ2-2; a weak D match, TRBD2 (6 bases). The CDR3 runs to 16 residues. Trimming took 2 bases from V and 1 from J, leaving 11 bases between them. CDR1 SGHVS and CDR2 FNYEAQ come from the germline V gene. CDR3 sequence (DNA): TGTGCCAGCAGCTTAAGGACTACGGGGAACACCGGGGAGCTGTTTTTT. Amino acid sequence: CASSLRTTGNTGELFF.

The chain couples TRBV27 to TRBJ2-7; TRBD1 is a possible D gene (6 bases). CDR1 MNHEY and CDR2 SMNVEV come from the germline V gene (reference sequence). V lost 2 bases and J lost 6, with 20 bases in between. This CDR3 is 16 amino acids long. The CDR3, as DNA: TGTGCCAGCAGTTTACGGGGCAGGGGAGTTTTCAGCGAGCAGTACGTC. Translated: CASSLRGRGVFSEQYV.

This rearrangement joins TRBV4-2 to TRBJ1-3, with 8 positions matching TRBD1. The CDR3 runs 16 residues. The germline gives CDR1 LGHNA, CDR2 YNFKEQ. V lost 0 bases to trimming and J lost 2 bases; unmatched junction nucleotides: 3. The CDR3 loop reads CASSQDRQGTGNTIYF. As DNA, the CDR3 is TGTGCCAGCAGCCAAGATCGACAGGGGACTGGAAACACCATATATTTT.

This clone was recorded a few times. This chain uses TRBV6-1 with TRBJ1-3; D possibly corresponds to TRBD1 (5 bases). Germline lookup yields CDR1 MNHNS and CDR2 SASEGT. The CDR3 has 14 amino acids. Deletions cut 5 bases from V and 0 bases from J, with 8 bases between. CDR3 DNA: TGTGCCAGCAGTTTCACAGGCTCTGGAAACACCATATATTTT. Translation: CASSFTGSGNTIYF.

The chain couples TRBV5-5 to TRBJ2-5, with a possible D match to TRBD1 (5 bases). Germline V gene lookup returns CDR1 SGHKS and CDR2 YYEKEE (reference sequence). The V end lost 0 bases, the J end lost 2 bases, and 8 bases lay between the germline ends. The CDR3 consists of 14 residues. The CDR3 protein is CASSLGQRQETQYF. In DNA form, the CDR3 reads TGTGCCAGCAGCTTGGGACAGAGGCAAGAGACCCAGTACTTC.

This clone has only a few counts. The chain has TRBV19 and TRBJ1-2, with 7 bases fitting TRBD1. CDR3 length equals 13 residues. Trimming cost V 6 bases and J 4 bases; bases outside gene matches: 5. CDR1 is LNHDA and CDR2 is SQIVND in the germline V gene (reference sequence). Written as DNA, the CDR3 is TGTGCCAGTAGGCAGGGGGTCGCCTATGGCTACACCTTC. It specifies CASRQGVAYGYTF.

The chain carries TRBV19 and TRBJ1-4, with 11 bases fitting TRBD1. This CDR3 has 16 amino acids. V was clipped by 9 bases and J by 8 bases; unmatched bases: 14. Germline CDR1 and CDR2: LNHDA and SQIVND (reference sequence). DNA for the CDR3: TGTGCCAGCCAACCCCGGGACAGGGGGGTTCGGGAAAAACTGTTTTTT. Translated: CASQPRDRGVREKLFF.

The genes are TRBV29-1 and TRBJ2-7, with TRBD2 matching over 7 bases. The CDR3 runs to 13 residues. J lost 2 bases, V lost 4 bases, and 5 bases had no gene match. CDR1 SQVTM and CDR2 ANQGSEA come from the germline V gene. The CDR3 DNA sequence: TGCAGCGTTGTCGTGGGAGGGACCTACGAGCAGTACTTC. Translation gives CSVVVGGTYEQYF.

The chain employs TRBV5-1 and TRBJ2-3, with 10 bases identical to TRBD2. CDR1 and CDR2 (germline): SGHRS, YFSETQ. The CDR3 length is 16 residues. Unmatched junction bases numbered 7, after V lost 4 bases and J lost 2 bases. In nucleotides, the CDR3 is TGCGCCAGCAGCAAAGGGGGGACTAGCGCCACAGATACGCAGTATTTT. Amino acid sequence: CASSKGGTSATDTQYF.

The chain couples TRBV11-3 to TRBJ2-3, with TRBD2 matching over 13 bases. Germline V gene sequence: CDR1 SGHNT, CDR2 YENEEA. The CDR3 loop spans 18 amino acids. V was pared by 3 bases and J by 3 bases, with 9 bases of the junction left unmatched. CDR3 DNA: TGTGCCAGCAGCTTGGTCCCGGGACTAGCGGGATGGACAGATACGCAGTATTTT. Encoded protein: CASSLVPGLAGWTDTQYF.

V is TRBV19 and J is TRBJ2-1; no clear D. Trimming removed 2 bases from V and 2 bases from J, with 10 bases in between. In germline, CDR1 is LNHDA, CDR2 SQIVND (reference sequence). The CDR3 is 15 amino acids. The CDR3 nucleotides are TGTGCCAGTAGTATAATAGTCACGGCCTACAATGAGCAGTTCTTC. Its protein is CASSIIVTAYNEQFF. The whole variable domain, remainder taken from reference TRBV19 and TRBJ2-1, is DGGITQSPKYLFRKEGQNVTLSCEQNLNHDAMYWYRQDPGQGLRLIYYSQIVNDFQKGDIAEGYSVSREKKESFPLTVTSAQKNPTAFYLCASSIIVTAYNEQFFGPGTRLTVL.

The V call is TRBV7-9, the J call TRBJ1-2; TRBD1 is a possible D gene (6 bases). This CDR3 region has 16 residues. Germline V CDR1 and CDR2: SEHNR, FQNEAQ (reference sequence). Trimming removed 5 bases at V and 8 bases at J, with 24 bases between. The CDR3 sequence is CASSPSLDRGPKGYTF. CDR3 nucleotides: TGTGCCAGCAGCCCCTCGCTGGACAGAGGTCCCAAGGGCTACACCTTC.

CDR3 sequence: CASSGAGGWETQYF. In nucleotides, the CDR3 is TGTGCCAGCAGTGGAGCGGGAGGATGGGAGACCCAGTACTTC. The rearrangement links TRBV27 to TRBJ2-5; TRBD2 aligns across 9 bases. Germline CDR1 reads MNHEY; CDR2 reads SMNVEV (reference sequence). The CDR3 is 14 residues long. The V gene end was trimmed by 5 bases and the J gene end by 5 bases; junction bases not matched to a gene: 6.